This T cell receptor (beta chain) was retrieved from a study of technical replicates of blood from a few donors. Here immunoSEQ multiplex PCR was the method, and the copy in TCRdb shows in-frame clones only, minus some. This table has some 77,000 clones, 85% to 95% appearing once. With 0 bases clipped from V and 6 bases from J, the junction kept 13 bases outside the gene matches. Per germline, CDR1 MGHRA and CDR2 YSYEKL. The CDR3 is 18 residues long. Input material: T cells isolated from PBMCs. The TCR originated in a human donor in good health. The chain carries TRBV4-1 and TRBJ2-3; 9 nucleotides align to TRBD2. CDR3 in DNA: TGCGCCAGCAGCCAAGAGGTCCCACTAGGCGGGAGGGTGGATACGCAGTATTTT. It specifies CASSQEVPLGGRVDTQYF.